This T cell receptor beta chain emerged from a study of technical replicates of blood from several donors. The CDR3 consists of 15 residues. CDR1 and CDR2 (germline): LNHNV, YYDKDF (reference sequence). Losses at the gene ends were 1 base for V and 5 bases for J; bases not matched to a gene: 2. Libraries were prepared by immunoSEQ multiplex PCR; TCRdb keeps only in-frame clonotypes and omits some of them. Of tens of thousands of clones in the sample, approximately 86% were seen once. The sample comprised PBMCs. This sequence was found in a human donor in good health. Some clones in this sample may be carry-over from other donors' samples. The V gene is TRBV15, the J gene TRBJ2-1, with 10 bases lining up with TRBD2. CDR3 protein: CATSRGLAGDNEQFF. DNA for the CDR3: TGTGCCACCAGCAGAGGCCTAGCGGGGGACAATGAGCAGTTCTTC. Full variable domain (remainder filled in from reference TRBV15 and TRBJ2-1): DAMVIQNPRYQVTQFGKPVTLSCSQTLNHNVMYWYQQKSSQAPKLLFHYYDKDFNNEADTPDNFQSRRPNTSFCFLDIRSPGLGDTAMYLCATSRGLAGDNEQFFGPGTRLTVL.